At least ten counts were recorded for the clone carrying this TCR beta chain. What it binds is unknown. The CDR3 is 18 amino acids. Germline V gene lookup returns CDR1 SEHNR and CDR2 FQNEAQ (reference sequence). V gave up 2 bases and J gave up 1 base, with 18 bases separating them. These data come from a study of T cells in Graves' hyperthyroidism and ophthalmopathy. Study-level points and caveats: Most thyroid clonotypes that were expanded above 0.001 also turned up in blood.

Amplification yielded TCR beta CDR3 regions, with RNA transcripts as the source. Carried out on the TCR CDR3, a first-round RT-PCR used the HTBI primer set. One entry per CDR3 protein, called by TCRdb with MiXCR from the multiplex PCR reads. The repertoire holds around 690,000 distinct CDR3 sequences, with roughly 17% as singletons. Hyperthyroidism was newly diagnosed in patients aged 18 to 65 (duration under 2 months). The clonotype originates from a man between 50 and 59 years old with Graves' hyperthyroidism. The specimen was blood. The chain links TRBV7-9 to TRBJ2-1; a weak D match, TRBD2 (6 bases). CDR3 nucleotide sequence: TGTGCCAGCAGCTTATATCCCATCCGGGAGAATTCCTACAATGAGCAGTTCTTC. Encoded protein: CASSLYPIRENSYNEQFF.